Listed here is a single TCR beta chain. The sample comes from a study of sequential checkpoint blockade in melanoma. About the study: Patients were randomized 1:1 to nivolumab-then-ipilimumab or ipilimumab-then-nivolumab first-line.

Germline CDR1 is LNHDA and CDR2 is SQIVND (reference sequence). Germline trimming cut 1 base from V and 6 bases from J; bases unmatched to any gene: 6. The CDR3 sequence is 14 residues long. Clones were read by immunoSEQ multiplex PCR, and TCRdb kept only the in-frame ones, dropping some. The sample records 9,500 to 13,000 clones, about three quarters being singletons. As for treatment: randomized to nivolumab then ipilimumab (arm A) or the reverse (arm B). Sorted cells were live CD3+CD8+, lacking CD19 and CD56, from PBMCs. The clonotype originates from a human donor with melanoma. V is TRBV19 and J is TRBJ2-7; 7 bases align to TRBD1. The sequences come from CD8+ T cells sorted from blood (inferred from file names), collected from a patient given nivolumab and ipilimumab in sequence. CDR3 nucleotides: TGTGCCAGTAGTATAGTGACAGGGTCGGGCGAGCAGTACTTC. Protein sequence: CASSIVTGSGEQYF.